This record covers a single T cell receptor (beta chain). No antigen is known for it. This sample is part of a study of T cells in localized non-small cell lung cancer. The study's findings and limits: Tumor samples were not multi-region, leaving intratumor heterogeneity unexcluded. When the top 100 tumor clones were examined, a median around 61 of them also appeared in the adjacent lung, which was paired and uninvolved. Clonality of T cells reached its maximum in uninvolved adjacent lung, surpassing tumor.

Generated by immunoSEQ multiplex PCR, the TCRdb table keeps only in-frame clones and is missing some. The table includes roughly 64,000 clones, roughly 80% detected once. Germline lookup yields CDR1 LNHDA and CDR2 SQIVND (reference sequence). J lost 0 bases, V lost 6 bases, and 6 bases had no gene match. The CDR3 length is 18 residues. Specimen: PBMCs, collected before any cancer treatment. The rearrangement links TRBV19 to TRBJ2-1; 15 nucleotides align to TRBD2. The source is a man aged 35-69 years with stage II lung adenocarcinoma. The CDR3 spells CASSGLAGGPSSYNEQFF. The DNA for the CDR3 is TGTGCCAGTAGCGGACTAGCGGGAGGGCCGAGCTCCTACAATGAGCAGTTCTTC.